This T cell receptor beta chain originates from a study of blood T cell repertoires in COVID-19. Participants were aged about 18 to 100 years from some 24 US areas. Recovered status in Cohort 3 required two negative PCRs, clearance, or symptom resolution. The authors' processing: The authors estimated nucleated cell counts from reference gene primer amplification. Here immunoSEQ multiplex PCR was the method, and the copy in TCRdb shows in-frame clones only, minus some. V and J calls and clone size are copied from that table; D and trimming were computed from the DNA. The table lists some 230,000 clones, around 80% of them singletons, with 15% in the top ten. This receptor was taken from a middle-aged man who had recovered from COVID-19. Sequencing input: PBMCs or T cells enriched from blood (not recorded which).

CDR3 sequence reads: CASSQDPRRGDRRIDTQYF. As DNA, the CDR3 is TGTGCCAGCAGCCAAGACCCCCGCCGCGGGGATCGTCGCATAGATACGCAGTATTTT. This chain uses TRBV3-1 (or the pseudogene TRBV3-2) with TRBJ2-3; D might be TRBD2 (6 bases). Germline lookup yields CDR1 LGHDT and CDR2 YNNKEL (reference sequence). Trimming stripped 0 bases from V and 5 bases from J, with 24 bases between. The CDR3 extends over 19 amino acids.